This T cell receptor beta chain comes out of a study of identifying expanded T cells in peripheral blood. Study findings and constraints: Across healthy donors, higher total template counts meant significantly greater roughly 2-week count variance. Technical replicates showed approximately 1.2 changed clones; two weeks about 16; four weeks 19.

A remark on this clone: What it binds is unknown.

V shed 5 bases and J shed 5 bases, with 16 bases lying between them. Germline V gives CDR1 SGHAT, CDR2 FQNNGV. The CDR3 is made up of 15 amino acids. No infections or other immune events were documented during collection. Sequenced by immunoSEQ multiplex PCR; TCRdb stores in-frame clones only, minus some. The data show 70,000 or so clones, 90% seen once. The genes are TRBV11-2 and TRBJ2-1; perhaps TRBD2 as D (6 bases). This sequence originates from a person aged 18 to 75 in good health. Source material: blood. The chain's CDR3 is CASSDTGLANNEQFF. CDR3 bases: TGTGCCAGCAGCGACACGGGACTTGCTAACAATGAGCAGTTCTTC.